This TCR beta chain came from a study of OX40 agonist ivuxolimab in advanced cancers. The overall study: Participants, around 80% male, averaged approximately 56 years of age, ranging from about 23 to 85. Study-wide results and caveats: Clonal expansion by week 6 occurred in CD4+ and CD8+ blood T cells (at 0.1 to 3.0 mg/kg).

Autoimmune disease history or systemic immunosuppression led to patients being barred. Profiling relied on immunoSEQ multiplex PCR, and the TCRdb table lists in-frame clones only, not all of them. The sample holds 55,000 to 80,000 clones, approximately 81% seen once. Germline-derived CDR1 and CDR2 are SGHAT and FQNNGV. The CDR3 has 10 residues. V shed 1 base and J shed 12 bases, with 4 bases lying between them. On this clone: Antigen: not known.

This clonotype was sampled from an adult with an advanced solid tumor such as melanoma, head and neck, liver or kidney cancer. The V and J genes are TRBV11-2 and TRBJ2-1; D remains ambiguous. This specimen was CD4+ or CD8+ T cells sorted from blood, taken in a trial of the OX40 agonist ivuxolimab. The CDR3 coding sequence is TGTGCCAGCAGCTTAGTGGGGCAGTTCTTC. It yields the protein CASSLVGQFF.